This is a list of T cell receptor beta chains from one sample in a study of PD-1 blockade in classical Hodgkin lymphoma. Sequencing was performed with immunoSEQ multiplex PCR; in TCRdb, only in-frame clones are kept and a portion is missing. Of nearly 55,000 clones listed, approximately 84% were seen once; the top ten hold about 15%. Sequenced here: peripheral blood mononuclear cells (PBMCs), sampled at baseline. The receptors were gathered from a human donor with classical Hodgkin lymphoma. The CDR3 runs from the conserved cysteine through the conserved F or W. Each record gives: J gene, D gene, clone size, CDR3 length, V gene, CDR3 DNA, CDR3 protein. A D gene is named only where the DNA matches it firmly. The size of a clone is reported for some rows only, either as once, few or many, or as a class for expanded clones.

TRBJ2-5 - - 16 TRBV4-3 TGCGCCAGCAGCCAAGGAAATTCGGCCTCCGGAGAGACCCAGTACTTC CASSQGNSASGETQYF
TRBJ1-1 - once 16 TRBV6-1 TGTGCCAGCAGTGAACCGCGCGGCAGCTATCTCCCTGAAGCTTTCTTT CASSEPRGSYLPEAFF
TRBJ2-3 - - 14 TRBV10-3 TGTGCCATCAGTGCGTACGCTGGGAGAGATACGCAGTATTTT CAISAYAGRDTQYF
TRBJ1-1 - - 14 TRBV7-9 TGTGCCAGCAGCTTAGTATCAGTGAACACTGAAGCTTTCTTT CASSLVSVNTEAFF
TRBJ2-1 TRBD2 - 15 TRBV7-2 TGTGCCAGCAGCTTAAGAGCGGGAGGCGACAATGAGCAGTTCTTC CASSLRAGGDNEQFF
TRBJ1-5 TRBD1 - 16 TRBV18 TGTGCCAGCTCACCACGGACAGGGGACATTAATCAGCCCCAGCATTTT CASSPRTGDINQPQHF
TRBJ2-4 - - 15 TRBV2 TGTGCCAGCAGTGCTCCGGACCTTGCCAAAAACATTCAGTACTTC CASSAPDLAKNIQYF
TRBJ2-3 - - 16 TRBV7-9 TGTGCCAGCAGCCCCCGGGACTCCAGCTCGGGAGATACGCAGTATTTT CASSPRDSSSGDTQYF
TRBJ2-1 TRBD2 - 14 TRBV18 TGTGCCAGCTCACCACAAGGGGAGGGCAATGAGCAGTTCTTC CASSPQGEGNEQFF
TRBJ1-2 TRBD1 - 12 TRBV7-9 TGTGCCAGCAGCCCAGGGGGCACCGGTAAACACTTC CASSPGGTGKHF
TRBJ2-3 - - 12 TRBV6-6 TGTGCCAGCAGCCTTACCGGGGATACGCAGTATTTT CASSLTGDTQYF
TRBJ1-2 - - 12 TRBV30 TGTGCCTGGTTGCCCCTTAACTATGGCTACACCTTC CAWLPLNYGYTF
TRBJ2-1 - - 14 TRBV11-2 TGTGCCAGCAGCTTACTAGAATCCTACAATGAGCAGTTCTTC CASSLLESYNEQFF